This note documents a single T cell receptor beta chain sequence. Its target is unknown. This specimen comes from a study of T cell responses to AZD1222 COVID-19 vaccine. Study results and caveats: Spike was spanned by vaccine-associated CD4 TCRs, which were dominant at 160-218 and 743-854. Increases in Spike-specific TCR breadth and depth were seen after two AZD1222 doses.

This CDR3 is 13 amino acids long. Trimming pared 3 bases from V and 6 bases from J, leaving 9 bases between. Germline CDR1 GTSNPN, CDR2 SVGIG (reference sequence). Sequenced by immunoSEQ multiplex PCR; TCRdb stores in-frame clones only, minus some. The sample shows 73,000 or so clones, around 89% of them seen only once. The chain links TRBV30 to TRBJ1-6; D is possibly TRBD1 (5 bases). The input for sequencing was peripheral blood, taken on day 0 of AZD1222 vaccination. The receptor was isolated from an adult in good health. CDR3 DNA: TGTGCCTGGAGGGGGCAGATTAATTCACCCCTCCACTTT. This sequence encodes CAWRGQINSPLHF.